The 17 T cell receptor beta chains reported below all come from one sample, sequenced in a study of T cells in Graves' hyperthyroidism and ophthalmopathy. Amplified regions were TCR beta CDR3 sequences from RNA transcripts. First-round RT-PCR targeting the TCR CDR3 was performed with the HTBI primer set. MiXCR was run by TCRdb on the multiplex PCR reads, yielding one entry per CDR3 protein. The sample holds hundreds of thousands of distinct CDR3 sequences, around 15% seen once. The specimen was blood. The source is a woman aged 40-49 years with Graves' ophthalmopathy.

V and J are TRBV9 and TRBJ2-3; TRBD2 matches at 10 bases. V gave up 0 bases and J gave up 5 bases; unmatched junction bases: 6. Germline V gene sequence: CDR1 SGDLS, CDR2 YYNGEE. This CDR3 has 16 amino acids. CDR3: CASSVGAGGPVDTQYF. CDR3 DNA sequence: TGTGCCAGCAGCGTAGGAGCGGGAGGGCCCGTAGATACGCAGTATTTT.

At least ten counts were recorded for this clonotype. The chain has TRBV12-3 or TRBV12-4 and TRBJ2-7, with 8 bases identical to TRBD2. After removal of 6 bases from V and 2 bases from J, the junction contained 6 bases not matched to a gene. This CDR3 region has 14 residues. In nucleotides, the CDR3 is TGTGCCAGCAGACTACTAGCGGCGCCCTACGAGCAGTACTTC. This translates into CASRLLAAPYEQYF.

This clonotype was seen only once. A much more abundant neighbour one base away suggests this may be a read error. V usage is TRBV5-1 and J usage is TRBJ2-5; D gene uncertain. V was trimmed by 3 bases and J by 5 bases, leaving 11 bases between them. The germline gives CDR1 SGHRS, CDR2 YFSETQ. This CDR3 comprises 13 residues. The CDR3 reads CASSSAPVETQYF. For the CDR3, the DNA is TGCGCCAGCAGCTCCGCCCCCGTGGAGACCCAGTACTTC.

In its sample, this clonotype was seen many times. V usage is TRBV29-1 and J usage is TRBJ2-5, with 7 bases identical to TRBD2. There are 13 residues in the CDR3. CDR1 and CDR2 from the germline V gene are SQVTM and ANQGSEA. J was trimmed by 4 bases and V by 4 bases; bases with no gene match: 6. The CDR3 sequence: CSVAPGGTETQYF. DNA of the CDR3: TGCAGCGTTGCTCCGGGGGGAACAGAGACCCAGTACTTC.

This clonotype has at least ten counts. The gene calls are TRBV20-1 and TRBJ1-1; 7 bases are shared with TRBD1. Trimming removed 3 bases from V and 0 bases from J; junction bases left unmatched: 16. The germline V gene encodes CDR1 DFQATT and CDR2 SNEGSKA (reference sequence). This CDR3 has 18 residues. The CDR3 loop is CSARAGQRRPGVNTEAFF. DNA for the CDR3: TGCAGTGCTAGGGCGGGACAGCGGAGGCCAGGCGTGAACACTGAAGCTTTCTTT.

The chain recombines TRBV20-1 with TRBJ2-1; D is undetermined. Per the germline V gene, CDR1 is DFQATT and CDR2 is SNEGSKA (reference sequence). The germline V and J ends were trimmed by 7 bases and 0 bases, with 10 bases remaining between them. The CDR3 has 13 residues. The CDR3 bases are TGCAGTGAAAGGCGAAGCTCCTACAATGAGCAGTTCTTC. Protein sequence: CSERRSSYNEQFF.

This clonotype was recorded at least ten times. The chain couples TRBV20-1 to TRBJ2-7; 7 bases match TRBD2. From germline, CDR1 is DFQATT and CDR2 SNEGSKA (reference sequence). J was trimmed by 6 bases and V by 5 bases; bases with no gene match: 16. The CDR3 runs 15 residues. CDR3 residues: CSAEGREGLRIEQYF. The CDR3 nucleotides read TGCAGTGCTGAAGGCCGCGAGGGACTACGGATCGAGCAGTACTTC.

This clonotype was detected ten times or more. The rearrangement joins TRBV10-3 to TRBJ2-2; D is unclear. Germline CDR1 reads ENHRY; CDR2 reads SYGVKD. V lost 9 bases, J lost 0 bases, and 11 bases lay in between. This CDR3 comprises 14 residues. CDR3 region: CAIKALSNTGELFF. In DNA form, the CDR3 reads TGTGCCATAAAGGCGCTTTCGAACACCGGGGAGCTGTTTTTT.

The chain uses TRBV11-2 and TRBJ2-7; 7 bases map to TRBD1. The germline gives CDR1 SGHAT, CDR2 FQNNGV. With V trimmed by 1 base and J by 7 bases, 10 bases remained unmatched. The CDR3 is 15 residues long. CDR3 in amino acids: CASSLGTGWISEQYF. In DNA, the CDR3 is TGTGCCAGCAGCTTAGGGACAGGTTGGATTAGTGAGCAGTACTTC.

The sample holds many counts of this clonotype. The J gene is TRBJ1-1, the V gene TRBV2; 10 positions match TRBD1. Trimming removed 7 bases from V and 6 bases from J; junction bases left unmatched: 11. The CDR3 extends over 15 amino acids. The germline CDR1 and CDR2 sequences are SNHLY and FYNNEI. The CDR3, as DNA: TGTGCCAGCAAAGCCGACAGGGGGCTTTCGGCTGAAGCTTTCTTT. Protein: CASKADRGLSAEAFF.

This clonotype was found many times. The CDR3 sequence: CASSFGTPYEQYF. The CDR3 region has the DNA TGTGCCAGCAGTTTTGGGACGCCCTACGAGCAGTACTTC. The chain joins TRBV12-3 or TRBV12-4 to TRBJ2-7; D assignment may be TRBD1 or TRBD2 (5 bases each). Trimming stripped 3 bases from V and 2 bases from J, with 8 bases between. This CDR3 is built from 13 residues.

At least ten counts were recorded for this clonotype. The gene calls are TRBV6-1 and TRBJ1-2; D is unclear. The CDR3 is 13 amino acids. CDR1 and CDR2 (germline): MNHNS, SASEGT. The germline V and J ends were trimmed by 10 bases and 0 bases, with 12 bases remaining between them. The CDR3 region has the DNA TGTGCCACTGGACGCCTAACTAACTATGGCTACACCTTC. It is translated as CATGRLTNYGYTF.

This clonotype was recorded many times. The junction departs from the called germline gene at one end, perhaps through a read error. V is TRBV11-2 and J is TRBJ2-1; D is unclear. The CDR3 runs to 11 residues. The germline V gene has CDR1 SGHAT and CDR2 FQNNGV. This chain's CDR3 is CASSLGAEQFF. DNA of the CDR3: TGTGCCAGCAGTTTAGGAGCGGAGCAGTTCTTC.

This clonotype was recorded at least ten times. This rearrangement joins TRBV27 to TRBJ2-2; D not resolved. From germline, CDR1 is MNHEY and CDR2 SMNVEV (reference sequence). V dropped 8 bases and J dropped 7 bases, with 11 bases sitting between them. The CDR3 has 12 amino acids. The CDR3 DNA reads as TGTGCCAGCCAAGTTCTTGGCGGGGAGCTGTTTTTT. Translation gives CASQVLGGELFF.

The chain combines TRBV20-1 with TRBJ1-1; D call uncertain. Trimming shortened V by 3 bases and J by 0 bases, and 11 bases separated the two germline ends. The CDR3 has 14 amino acids. Germline V CDR1 and CDR2: DFQATT, SNEGSKA (reference sequence). CDR3: CSASYFSLNTEAFF. DNA of the CDR3: TGCAGTGCTAGTTACTTCTCGCTGAACACTGAAGCTTTCTTT.

The chain uses TRBV7-9 and TRBJ1-2; TRBD1 might be the D (6 bases). Trimming shortened V by 5 bases and J by 7 bases, and 17 bases separated the two germline ends. Germline V gene data show CDR1 as SEHNR and CDR2 as FQNEAQ (reference sequence). This CDR3 region has 14 residues. The DNA of the CDR3 is TGTGCCAGCAGCCTAGGGGGTGACGGTGCTGGCTACACCTTC. The encoded protein is CASSLGGDGAGYTF.

This clonotype occurred many times. The chain joins TRBV12-3 or TRBV12-4 to TRBJ2-2, with 7 bases that match TRBD2. CDR3 length equals 12 residues. The CDR3: CLTGRMGGELFF. As DNA, the CDR3 is TGTCTTACCGGGAGGATGGGCGGGGAGCTGTTTTTT.